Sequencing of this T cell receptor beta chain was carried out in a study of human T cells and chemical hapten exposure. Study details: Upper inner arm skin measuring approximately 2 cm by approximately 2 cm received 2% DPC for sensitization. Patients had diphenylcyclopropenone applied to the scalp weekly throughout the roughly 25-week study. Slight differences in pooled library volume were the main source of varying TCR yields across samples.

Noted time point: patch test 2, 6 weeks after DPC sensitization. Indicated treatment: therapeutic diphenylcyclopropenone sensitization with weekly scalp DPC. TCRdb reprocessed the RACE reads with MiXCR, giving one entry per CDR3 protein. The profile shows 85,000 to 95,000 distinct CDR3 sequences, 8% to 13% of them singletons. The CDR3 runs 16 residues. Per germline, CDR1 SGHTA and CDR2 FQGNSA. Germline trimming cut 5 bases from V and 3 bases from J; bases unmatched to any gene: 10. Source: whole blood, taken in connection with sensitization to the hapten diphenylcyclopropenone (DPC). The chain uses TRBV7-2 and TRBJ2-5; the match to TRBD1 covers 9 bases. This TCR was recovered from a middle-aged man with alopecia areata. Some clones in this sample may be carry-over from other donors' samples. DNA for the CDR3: TGTGCCAGCAGCCCCGGCCCGGGACAGGGCGAAGAGACCCAGTACTTC. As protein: CASSPGPGQGEETQYF.